The 26 T cell receptor beta chains listed next were all sequenced from one sample in a study of T cells after yellow fever vaccination (dated by TCRdb to the late 2010s). Libraries were prepared through 5' RACE. This sample was sequenced with an Illumina NovaSeq 6000. Through fastp at Q25 and MiXCR, TCRdb rebuilt clones from the public reads, retaining in-frame beta chains. Rows with one shared CDR3 protein collapse into an entry with the most common genes and DNA. Present in this sample are about 320,000 distinct CDR3 sequences, about 12% of which were seen just once. About 3% of the sample is in the top ten clones. The sample's treatment or condition, from its label and the paper: live attenuated yellow fever vaccine strain. The material was CD4+ T cells sorted from PBMCs, obtained 15 days after the yellow fever booster vaccination. All receptors derive from a man between 18 and 35 years old who received the YFV17D yellow fever vaccine.

The J gene is TRBJ2-6, the V gene TRBV10-3; tentative D call: TRBD2 (6 bases). V shed 11 bases and J shed 13 bases, with 24 bases lying between them. The CDR3 has 14 amino acids. Germline assignment: CDR1 ENHRY and CDR2 SYGVKD. DNA for the CDR3: TGTGCCTCTCTGGGGGGTCACCGATCTAGGGTCCTGACTTTC. Protein: CASLGGHRSRVLTF.

This clonotype showed up just a few times. This rearrangement joins TRBV4-3 to TRBJ1-2; D is unclear. The CDR3 consists of 15 residues. With 0 bases removed from V and 2 bases from J, the gap between germline ends came to 10 bases. Germline lookup yields CDR1 LGHNA and CDR2 YSLEER. This CDR3 is CASSQDGSGNYGYTF. CDR3 coding DNA: TGCGCCAGCAGCCAAGATGGGTCGGGGAACTATGGCTACACCTTC.

This chain uses TRBV6-6 with TRBJ1-2; a possible D gene is TRBD1 (5 bases). Trimming removed 11 bases from V and 8 bases from J, with 18 bases in between. The CDR3 loop spans 12 amino acids. Germline lookup yields CDR1 MNHNY and CDR2 SVGAGI (reference sequence). The DNA of the CDR3 is TGTGCCGGGTGGTCGGGGGTGGGAGGCTACACCTTC. This encodes CAGWSGVGGYTF.

This clonotype was seen ten or more times. The chain has TRBV6-2 or TRBV6-3 and TRBJ2-1, with D possibly being TRBD1 or TRBD2 (5 bases each). This CDR3 is 16 amino acids long. Germline V gene lookup returns CDR1 MNHEY and CDR2 SVGEGT. V lost 0 bases and J 4 bases, leaving 13 bases between the germline ends. The DNA of the CDR3 is TGTGCCAGCAGTTACTCATACGGGGCCGTTTACAATGAGCAGTTCTTC. It is translated as CASSYSYGAVYNEQFF.

This rearrangement joins TRBV12-3 or TRBV12-4 to TRBJ2-7; 11 nucleotides line up with TRBD1. This CDR3 spans 17 amino acids. Trimming at V came to 5 bases and at J to 5 bases, leaving 14 bases not matched to a gene. CDR3 residues: CASSPFLWTGGVHEQYF. CDR3 coding DNA: TGTGCCAGCAGTCCTTTTCTGTGGACAGGGGGCGTCCACGAGCAGTACTTC.

This clonotype showed up just a few times. The chain has TRBV11-2 and TRBJ2-3; D not resolved. Trimming stripped 0 bases from V and 1 base from J, with 5 bases between. Germline assignment: CDR1 SGHAT and CDR2 FQNNGV. The CDR3 is made up of 14 amino acids. The CDR3 region has the DNA TGTGCCAGCAGCTTAGATCTGGGCACAGATACGCAGTATTTT. This sequence encodes CASSLDLGTDTQYF.

This chain connects TRBV13 to TRBJ2-7, with D tentatively TRBD1 or TRBD2 (5 bases each). Germline lookup yields CDR1 PRHDT and CDR2 FYEKMQ (reference sequence). V dropped 5 bases and J dropped 3 bases, with 14 bases sitting between them. The length of the CDR3 is 14 residues. The CDR3 here is CASSLDAGSYEQYF. CDR3 nucleotide sequence: TGTGCCAGCAGCCTCGACGCAGGGAGCTACGAGCAGTACTTC.

Many counts were recorded for this clonotype. The chain employs TRBV5-1 and TRBJ1-6, with D unresolved. Germline V gene sequence: CDR1 SGHRS, CDR2 YFSETQ. This CDR3 has 17 amino acids. V lost 4 bases, J lost 3 bases, and 17 bases lay in between. The CDR3 loop is CASSPASGSDYNSPLHF. In DNA form, the CDR3 reads TGCGCCAGCAGCCCGGCCTCGGGGAGCGACTATAATTCACCCCTCCACTTT.

In its sample, this clonotype was seen once. The rearrangement joins TRBV12-3 or TRBV12-4 to TRBJ1-3; D call uncertain. Trimming took 4 bases from V and 7 from J, leaving 17 bases between them. This CDR3 is 15 amino acids long. The CDR3 DNA follows: TGTGCCAGCAGTTCCCAACTAGTCCCTTGGAACACCATATATTTT. It codes for CASSSQLVPWNTIYF.

This clonotype was detected a few times. This chain joins TRBV20-1 and TRBJ2-5; 7 bases are a match to TRBD1. CDR1 is DFQATT and CDR2 is SNEGSKA in the germline V gene (reference sequence). This CDR3 region has 13 residues. V trimming: 3 bases; J trimming: 3 bases; junction bases outside the gene matches: 4. The CDR3 coding sequence is TGCAGTGCTAGGTGGGACAGAAAAGAGACCCAGTACTTC. Translated, it gives CSARWDRKETQYF.

The chain combines TRBV12-3 or TRBV12-4 with TRBJ2-1, with 8 nucleotides matching TRBD2. The CDR3 covers 14 residues. V shed 3 bases and J 7 bases; nucleotides not matched to a gene: 5. CDR3 in DNA: TGTGCCAGCAGTTTCCTGGGACTAGGTAATGAGCAGTTCTTC. As protein: CASSFLGLGNEQFF.

This chain joins TRBV5-1 and TRBJ2-7; TRBD2 matches 8 bases. The CDR3 covers 14 residues. CDR1 is SGHRS, CDR2 YFSETQ, per germline. This CDR3 reads CSSSRGLGGYEQYV. Written as DNA, the CDR3 is TGCTCCAGCAGCAGGGGACTAGGAGGGTACGAGCAGTACGTC.

This clonotype was seen ten or more times. Here the CDR3 reads CSGDRPTEAFF. The CDR3 DNA is TGCAGCGGGGACAGGCCCACTGAAGCTTTCTTT. The chain links TRBV29-1 to TRBJ1-1; 8 positions match TRBD1. This CDR3 region has 11 residues. Per the germline V gene, CDR1 is SQVTM and CDR2 is ANQGSEA. Germline trimming cut 7 bases from V and 4 bases from J; bases unmatched to any gene: 2. Full variable domain (outside the CDR3, taken from reference TRBV29-1 and TRBJ1-1): SAVISQKPSRDICQRGTSLTIQCQVDSQVTMMFWYRQQPGQSLTLIATANQGSEATYESGFVIDKFPISRPNLTFSTLTVSNMSPEDSSIYLCSGDRPTEAFFGQGTRLTVV.

The chain combines TRBV6-5 with TRBJ1-3; D is possibly TRBD1 (6 bases). The CDR3 covers 15 residues. Trimming took off 6 bases at V and 2 bases at J, with 14 bases between the two ends. CDR1 and CDR2 (germline): MNHEY, SVGAGI. The CDR3 here is CASSRDIETGNTIYF. CDR3 nucleotides: TGTGCCAGCAGCCGGGACATTGAAACTGGAAACACCATATATTTT.

The chain couples TRBV25-1 to TRBJ1-1, with D tentatively TRBD1 (5 bases). The CDR3 runs 13 residues. The V end lost 5 bases, the J end lost 7 bases, and 14 bases lay between the germline ends. The V gene's germline CDR1 is MGHDK and CDR2 SYGVNS. The CDR3 sequence: CASSQEGTDEAFF. The CDR3 DNA reads TGTGCCAGCAGTCAAGAGGGGACTGATGAAGCTTTCTTT.

This clonotype was seen only a few times. The V gene is TRBV7-2, the J gene TRBJ1-2, with a possible D match to TRBD1 (5 bases). This CDR3 is 14 amino acids long. V was clipped by 6 bases and J by 8 bases, with 19 bases between them. Germline loops: CDR1 SGHTA, CDR2 FQGNSA. The DNA for the CDR3 is TGTGCCAGCAGGTTCGACGGGGCCTCCCTGGGCTACACCTTC. It yields the protein CASRFDGASLGYTF.

The V gene is TRBV29-1, the J gene TRBJ2-5; D is perhaps TRBD2 (7 bases). V lost 6 bases, J lost 5 bases, and 10 bases lay in between. The length of the CDR3 is 11 residues. CDR1 is SQVTM and CDR2 is ANQGSEA in the germline V gene. CDR3: CSVEGGETQYF. The CDR3 DNA sequence: TGCAGCGTCGAGGGGGGGGAGACCCAGTACTTC. The full variable domain, in which reference TRBV29-1 and TRBJ2-5 provide the parts outside the CDR3, is SAVISQKPSRDICQRGTSLTIQCQVDSQVTMMFWYRQQPGQSLTLIATANQGSEATYESGFVIDKFPISRPNLTFSTLTVSNMSPEDSSIYLCSVEGGETQYFGPGTRLLVL.

The rearrangement links TRBV7-9 to TRBJ2-1; D is tentatively TRBD1 or TRBD2 (5 bases each). Trimming shortened V by 1 base and J by 5 bases, and 9 bases separated the two germline ends. Germline CDR1 and CDR2: SEHNR and FQNEAQ (reference sequence). This CDR3 contains 14 residues. CDR3 DNA: TGTGCCAGCAGCTTAGTGAGAGGGGACAATGAGCAGTTCTTC. As protein: CASSLVRGDNEQFF.

The chain is built from TRBV6-2 or TRBV6-3 and TRBJ2-7; the D gene is possibly TRBD2 (6 bases). This CDR3 contains 14 residues. Germline loops: CDR1 MNHEY, CDR2 SVGEGT. Trimming removed 6 bases at V and 5 bases at J, with 17 bases between. The CDR3 reads CASRNPWGVNEQYV. CDR3 coding DNA: TGTGCCAGCAGGAACCCGTGGGGGGTGAACGAGCAGTACGTC.

A few counts support this clonotype. This chain uses TRBV9 with TRBJ2-4; unclear D gene. The V gene's germline CDR1 is SGDLS and CDR2 YYNGEE. The germline V and J ends were trimmed by 1 base and 7 bases, with 12 bases remaining between them. This CDR3 is 14 amino acids long. CDR3 residues: CASSVSVLENIQYF. CDR3 bases: TGTGCCAGCAGCGTATCAGTGCTAGAGAACATTCAGTACTTC.

This clonotype came up a few times. This chain links TRBV10-3 with TRBJ1-4, with D uncertain. Looked up from germline, CDR1 is ENHRY and CDR2 is SYGVKD. CDR3 length: 14 amino acids. V was clipped by 3 bases and J by 7 bases, with 12 bases between them. This CDR3 is CAISDRAEAEKLFF. The CDR3 nucleotides read TGTGCCATCAGTGATAGGGCAGAGGCTGAAAAACTGTTTTTT.

The chain has TRBV14 and TRBJ2-2; D perhaps matches TRBD1 (7 bases). V lost 1 base, J lost 4 bases, and 19 bases lay in between. Per germline, CDR1 SGHDN and CDR2 FVKESK. There are 18 residues in the CDR3. CDR3 protein: CASSQVGGGQVPTGELFF. CDR3 sequence (DNA): TGTGCCAGCAGCCAAGTAGGGGGAGGACAGGTTCCCACCGGGGAGCTGTTTTTT. The variable domain in full, with the rest retrieved from reference TRBV14 and TRBJ2-2, is EAGVTQFPSHSVIEKGQTVTLRCDPISGHDNLYWYRRVMGKEIKFLLHFVKESKQDESGMPNNRFLAERTGGTYSTLKVQPAELEDSGVYFCASSQVGGGQVPTGELFFGEGSRLTVL.

The rearrangement joins TRBV6-2 or TRBV6-3 to TRBJ2-2; 9 bases align to TRBD1. V lost 2 bases to trimming and J lost 7 bases; unmatched junction nucleotides: 8. This CDR3 is built from 16 residues. CDR1 is MNHEY and CDR2 is SVGEGT in the germline V gene. CDR3 loop: CASSYIGTGLVGELFF. DNA of the CDR3: TGTGCCAGCAGTTACATAGGGACAGGGCTCGTCGGGGAGCTGTTTTTT.

This chain joins TRBV9 and TRBJ2-3; either TRBD1 or TRBD2 may supply D (5 bases each). The CDR3 covers 16 residues. CDR1 and CDR2 from the germline V gene are SGDLS and YYNGEE. Trimming took off 6 bases at V and 0 bases at J, with 17 bases between the two ends. CDR3: CASTGTSDPSTDTQYF. CDR3 sequence (DNA): TGTGCCAGCACCGGGACCTCGGACCCTAGCACAGATACGCAGTATTTT.

The chain has TRBV4-1 and TRBJ1-5; D is unclear. Germline CDR1 MGHRA, CDR2 YSYEKL. V dropped 0 bases and J dropped 6 bases, with 12 bases sitting between them. This CDR3 contains 15 residues. CDR3 region: CASSQDRSGGQPQHF. The CDR3 DNA follows: TGCGCCAGCAGCCAAGATAGGTCGGGCGGTCAGCCCCAGCATTTT.

The chain couples TRBV3-1 to TRBJ2-3; possible D gene TRBD2, 5 bases. The germline CDR1 and CDR2 sequences are LGHDT and YNNKEL (reference sequence). The V gene lost 7 bases and the J gene lost 3 bases, with 14 bases spanning the gap. This CDR3 is built from 14 residues. The CDR3 reads CASTLGERTDTQYF. As DNA, the CDR3 is TGTGCCAGCACCCTCGGGGAGCGGACAGATACGCAGTATTTT.